This T cell receptor (beta chain) was profiled in a study of PD-1 blockade in classical Hodgkin lymphoma. Method: immunoSEQ multiplex PCR; TCRdb's copy keeps in-frame clones and lacks some. Counted here are roughly 20,000 clones, about three quarters occurring once; the ten biggest clones make up 40%. The time point here: cycle 4 day 1 (C4D1), after six to seven weeks of nivolumab. All the patients suffered relapse after autologous stem cell transplantation, and brentuximab vedotin exposure differed. This clone was seen only a few times. Its antigen is undetermined. Study-wide findings and caveats: Patients who began taking nivolumab under 1 year after ASCT were left out. Only CD4+ TCR diversity, not CD8+, had risen significantly by C4D1. Prior to therapy, complete responders displayed diversity much like that of newly diagnosed patients.

V dropped 4 bases and J dropped 2 bases, with 11 bases sitting between them. The CDR3 sequence is 14 residues long. Germline CDR1 is LNHNV and CDR2 is YYDKDF (reference sequence). The rearrangement joins TRBV15 to TRBJ1-2; no definite D call. The input for sequencing was peripheral blood mononuclear cells (PBMCs), taken before the fourth cycle of nivolumab. The origin of this receptor is a human donor with classical Hodgkin lymphoma. CDR3: CATSKTALNYGYTF. The CDR3 region has the DNA TGTGCCACCAGCAAAACAGCCCTAAACTATGGCTACACCTTC. Filled out from reference TRBV15 and TRBJ1-2, the complete variable domain reads DAMVIQNPRYQVTQFGKPVTLSCSQTLNHNVMYWYQQKSSQAPKLLFHYYDKDFNNEADTPDNFQSRRPNTSFCFLDIRSPGLGDTAMYLCATSKTALNYGYTFGSGTRLTVV.